Below, 25 T cell receptor beta chains from the same sample are listed, as sequenced in a study of blood T cell repertoires in COVID-19. Measured with immunoSEQ multiplex PCR; TCRdb has only the in-frame clones, and not every one. This sample has roughly 260,000 clones; more than 70% occur once, and the top ten carry about 3%. Sequenced material: peripheral blood. The receptors were gathered from a woman aged 18-29 years with acute or convalescent COVID-19.

The chain combines TRBV27 with TRBJ2-7, with D tentatively TRBD2 (6 bases). CDR1 and CDR2 (germline): MNHEY, SMNVEV (reference sequence). V lost 5 bases and J lost 2, with 13 bases in between. The CDR3 consists of 14 residues. The CDR3 here is CASSPAGQTYEQYF. In DNA, the CDR3 is TGTGCCAGCAGTCCGGCGGGGCAAACCTACGAGCAGTACTTC.

This chain uses TRBV28 with TRBJ2-7; 8 bases match TRBD2. The CDR3 sequence is 12 residues long. Germline V gene lookup returns CDR1 MDHEN and CDR2 SYDVKM. The trim removed 5 bases at V and 12 bases at J, leaving 9 bases unmatched. The CDR3 loop is CASSTQPGGPYF. The CDR3 DNA reads as TGTGCCAGCAGTACGCAGCCGGGAGGGCCGTACTTC.

The genes are TRBV6-2 or TRBV6-3 and TRBJ1-1; D is uncertain. Germline lookup yields CDR1 MNHEY and CDR2 SVGEGT. The CDR3 is made up of 12 amino acids. Trimming took 6 bases from V and 6 from J, leaving 11 bases between them. CDR3 amino acids: CASSLTRSEAFF. CDR3 in DNA: TGTGCCAGCAGCTTGACACGTTCTGAAGCTTTCTTT.

The rearrangement links TRBV7-9 to TRBJ1-4; possible D gene TRBD1, 6 bases. Trimming removed 2 bases from V and 7 bases from J, with 14 bases in between. The CDR3 has 15 amino acids. From germline, CDR1 is SEHNR and CDR2 FQNEAQ (reference sequence). Here the CDR3 reads CASSLLGAGGEKLFF. The CDR3 DNA sequence: TGTGCCAGCAGCTTATTGGGGGCGGGAGGTGAAAAACTGTTTTTT.

J is TRBJ2-2 and V is TRBV5-5; D remains ambiguous. Germline V CDR1 and CDR2: SGHKS, YYEKEE (reference sequence). Trimming removed 2 bases from V and 8 bases from J, with 13 bases in between. This CDR3 comprises 14 residues. In DNA form, the CDR3 reads TGTGCCAGCAGCTTTGGGCCCAACTGGGGGGAGCTGTTTTTT. Amino acid sequence: CASSFGPNWGELFF.

The chain recombines TRBV10-1 with TRBJ2-1, with 7 positions matching TRBD2. The CDR3 length is 13 residues. From germline, CDR1 is WNHNN and CDR2 SYGVQD (reference sequence). J was trimmed by 13 bases and V by 4 bases; bases with no gene match: 10. The CDR3: CASSAESGDPQFF. The CDR3 coding sequence is TGCGCCAGCAGTGCCGAAAGCGGGGATCCCCAGTTCTTC.

The chain is built from TRBV29-1 and TRBJ1-5; TRBD1 might be the D (6 bases). Trimming took off 7 bases at V and 4 bases at J, with 17 bases between the two ends. CDR1 is SQVTM and CDR2 is ANQGSEA in the germline V gene. This CDR3 is 14 amino acids long. The CDR3 reads CSAKGGQGNQPQHF. Here the CDR3 DNA reads TGCAGCGCCAAGGGGGGGCAGGGTAATCAGCCCCAGCATTTT.

V is TRBV5-1 and J is TRBJ1-1, with 7 bases that match TRBD1. Per germline, CDR1 SGHRS and CDR2 YFSETQ. After removal of 1 base from V and 7 bases from J, the junction contained 4 bases not matched to a gene. This CDR3 has 13 amino acids. CDR3 sequence: CASSLRGQVEAFF. The CDR3 nucleotides read TGCGCCAGCAGCTTGCGTGGACAGGTTGAAGCTTTCTTT.

The rearrangement joins TRBV25-1 to TRBJ2-7; tentative D call: TRBD1 (6 bases). Deletions cut 4 bases from V and 3 bases from J, with 13 bases between. CDR1 and CDR2 (germline): MGHDK, SYGVNS. CDR3 length equals 14 residues. CDR3: CASSGWTDDYEQYF. The CDR3 nucleotides read TGTGCCAGCAGTGGGTGGACAGATGACTACGAGCAGTACTTC.

This CDR3 is CASSVGSGDNEQFF. The CDR3 DNA reads as TGTGCCAGCAGCGTTGGGAGCGGGGACAATGAGCAGTTCTTC. The chain has TRBV9 and TRBJ2-1, with 7 bases matching TRBD2. From germline, CDR1 is SGDLS and CDR2 YYNGEE. The V gene end was trimmed by 2 bases and the J gene end by 5 bases; junction bases not matched to a gene: 4. The CDR3 has 14 residues.

There are a few counts of this clone. The V and J genes are TRBV6-2 or TRBV6-3 and TRBJ2-7; 9 bases are shared with TRBD2. The germline V gene has CDR1 MNHEY and CDR2 SVGEGT. J was trimmed by 5 bases and V by 5 bases; bases with no gene match: 10. This CDR3 has 15 amino acids. In nucleotides, the CDR3 is TGTGCCAGCAGTCCGCTAGCGGGACCCCCCAACGAGCAGTACTTC. It specifies CASSPLAGPPNEQYF.

This chain uses TRBV7-8 with TRBJ2-3; D is undetermined. Looked up from germline, CDR1 is SGHVS and CDR2 is FQNEAQ. This CDR3 has 11 amino acids. Trimming left V 5 bases short and J 6 bases short, with 6 bases between. CDR3 coding DNA: TGTGCCAGCAGCCCCCTGGATACGCAGTATTTT. Protein: CASSPLDTQYF.

This chain uses TRBV30 with TRBJ2-6; 8 bases map to TRBD2. Germline V gene sequence: CDR1 GTSNPN, CDR2 SVGIG (reference sequence). V dropped 1 base and J dropped 0; count of bases not matched to a gene: 5. This CDR3 contains 17 residues. In DNA, the CDR3 is TGTGCCTGGAGTGCAGCGGGAGCCCGCTCTGGGGCCAACGTCCTGACTTTC. Translated: CAWSAAGARSGANVLTF.

The J gene is TRBJ1-3, the V gene TRBV12-3 or TRBV12-4, with no clear D. Trimming cost V 4 bases and J 5 bases, with 9 bases left between them. This CDR3 comprises 13 residues. DNA of the CDR3: TGTGCCAGCAGTTATGTGGAGAGAAACACCATATATTTT. This gives the protein CASSYVERNTIYF.

Here the CDR3 reads CASSPPPAGKTDEQYF. The CDR3, as DNA: TGTGCCAGCAGCCCCCCACCGGCAGGGAAGACCGACGAGCAGTACTTC. This chain uses TRBV7-8 with TRBJ2-7; weak D call: TRBD1 (5 bases). The CDR3 extends over 16 amino acids. V lost 5 bases and J 5 bases, leaving 22 bases between the germline ends. CDR1 is SGHVS and CDR2 is FQNEAQ in the germline V gene.

This sequence joins TRBV19 and TRBJ2-2; D is unclear. Trimming took off 7 bases at V and 1 base at J, with 13 bases between the two ends. CDR1 is LNHDA, CDR2 SQIVND, per germline (reference sequence). CDR3 length: 15 amino acids. Here the CDR3 reads CASKVLRLNTGELFF. In DNA form, the CDR3 reads TGTGCCAGTAAAGTTTTACGGTTGAACACCGGGGAGCTGTTTTTT.

This clone was seen a handful of times. This chain links TRBV9 with TRBJ1-1, with D tentatively TRBD1 (5 bases). This CDR3 has 12 amino acids. V dropped 4 bases and J dropped 5 bases, with 9 bases sitting between them. CDR1 is SGDLS and CDR2 is YYNGEE in the germline V gene. CDR3 in DNA: TGTGCCAGCAGCCCTCGGGGGACTGAAGCTTTCTTT. This sequence encodes CASSPRGTEAFF.

This sequence joins TRBV5-1 and TRBJ1-2; the D gene is possibly TRBD1 (5 bases). Germline V gene sequence: CDR1 SGHRS, CDR2 YFSETQ. CDR3 size: 14 residues. Deletions cut 4 bases from V and 4 bases from J, with 14 bases between. The CDR3 DNA sequence: TGCGCCAGCAGCCCCTGGACACCACGCTATGGCTACACCTTC. This translates into CASSPWTPRYGYTF.

The chain uses TRBV27 and TRBJ1-6; 7 bases are a match to TRBD1. The trim removed 5 bases at V and 9 bases at J, leaving 4 bases unmatched. The CDR3 is made up of 13 amino acids. Germline V gene sequence: CDR1 MNHEY, CDR2 SMNVEV (reference sequence). This chain's CDR3 is CASSKYRGSPLHF. In DNA, the CDR3 is TGTGCCAGCAGTAAATACAGGGGTTCACCCCTCCACTTT.

In its sample, this clone was seen a few times. The CDR3 DNA follows: TGTGCCAGCAGCCGAGGGACTAGCGGGACCCACCATACGCAGTATTTT. Amino acids: CASSRGTSGTHHTQYF. V gene TRBV14 combines with J gene TRBJ2-3, with 13 nucleotides matching TRBD2. Germline CDR1 reads SGHDN; CDR2 reads FVKESK. This CDR3 contains 16 residues. With 4 bases clipped from V and 7 bases from J, the junction kept 8 bases outside the gene matches.

This clone was seen only once. The rearrangement joins TRBV7-9 to TRBJ1-2, with no clear D. Trimming left V 5 bases short and J 3 bases short, with 22 bases between. Germline CDR1 SEHNR, CDR2 FQNEAQ (reference sequence). The CDR3 extends over 17 amino acids. The CDR3 nucleotides read TGTGCCAGCAGCCCCCTGGGTTTCGGGGATCAGGACTATGGCTACACCTTC. Encoded protein: CASSPLGFGDQDYGYTF.

This chain connects TRBV10-2 to TRBJ2-2; 8 positions match TRBD2. CDR3 size: 15 residues. Losses at the gene ends were 5 bases for V and 6 bases for J; bases not matched to a gene: 8. Germline CDR1 reads WSHSY; CDR2 reads SAAADI. CDR3: CASSSGGRRPGELFF. The CDR3 DNA is TGCGCCAGCAGTTCTGGCGGGAGGCGCCCCGGGGAGCTGTTTTTT.

This chain joins TRBV19 and TRBJ1-6; 9 bases map to TRBD1. This CDR3 region has 13 residues. After removal of 6 bases from V and 9 bases from J, the junction contained 3 bases not matched to a gene. The germline V gene encodes CDR1 LNHDA and CDR2 SQIVND (reference sequence). CDR3 residues: CASRNRGPSPLHF. CDR3 nucleotide sequence: TGTGCCAGTAGGAACAGGGGGCCTTCACCCCTCCACTTT.

The rearrangement links TRBV27 to TRBJ1-4; 9 bases align to TRBD1. This CDR3 region has 18 residues. The V segment lost 5 bases and the J segment 3 bases; nucleotides outside the gene matches: 13. Germline CDR1 MNHEY, CDR2 SMNVEV (reference sequence). CDR3 nucleotide sequence: TGTGCCAGCAGTCCCCACCGGGACAGGGTCCTTGCTAATGAAAAACTGTTTTTT. It is translated as CASSPHRDRVLANEKLFF.

V usage is TRBV4-1 and J usage is TRBJ2-3, with D tentatively TRBD2 (6 bases). Germline V gene lookup returns CDR1 MGHRA and CDR2 YSYEKL. This CDR3 contains 17 residues. V lost 0 bases and J lost 0, with 13 bases in between. Here the CDR3 reads CASSQEPGLPSTDTQYF. The CDR3 DNA reads TGCGCCAGCAGCCAAGAACCGGGACTGCCGAGCACAGATACGCAGTATTTT.